What follows are 26 T cell receptor beta chains derived from one specimen sequenced in a study of blood T cells in healthy people across ages. Primers used in a second PCR of about 7 to 12 cycles were a sample-barcoded 5' primer and a J-beta primer mix. TCRdb independently ran MiXCR on the 5' RACE reads; one entry per CDR3 protein. The sample has some 290,000 distinct CDR3 sequences, 25% to 30% seen once; the top ten hold roughly 28%. Sequenced: blood. These TCRs come from a woman aged 65 to 85 in good health.

This clonotype turned up a few times. The chain has TRBV12-3 or TRBV12-4 and TRBJ2-5; 10 bases agree with TRBD2. Judging by the DNA end, TRBJ2-1 fits better; the J call may be wrong. There are 15 residues in the CDR3. This CDR3 reads CASNILAGVGNEQFF. The CDR3 nucleotides read TGTGCCAGCAATATCCTAGCGGGAGTGGGGAATGAGCAGTTCTTC.

The gene calls are TRBV20-1 and TRBJ2-7, with 10 bases matching TRBD1. V gave up 5 bases and J gave up 4 bases; unmatched junction bases: 11. Germline V gene lookup returns CDR1 DFQATT and CDR2 SNEGSKA (reference sequence). This CDR3 comprises 15 residues. Here the CDR3 DNA reads TGCAGTGCTCGAAGCCGGGACAGGGGAGGTTACGAGCAGTACTTC. Translated: CSARSRDRGGYEQYF.

J is TRBJ2-7 and V is TRBV7-9; D ambiguous. Germline-derived CDR1 and CDR2 are SEHNR and FQNEAQ (reference sequence). Between the trimmed V and J ends, which lost 3 bases and 3 bases, there was a span of 9 bases. This CDR3 has 13 amino acids. CDR3 DNA: TGTGCCAGCAGCTTTGAGAGCCGCTACGAGCAGTACTTC. It encodes CASSFESRYEQYF.

In this sample, this clonotype turned up many times. The V and J genes are TRBV5-1 and TRBJ2-1, with D perhaps TRBD2 (5 bases). CDR3 size: 14 residues. Germline V gene lookup returns CDR1 SGHRS and CDR2 YFSETQ. V dropped 0 bases and J dropped 8 bases, with 12 bases sitting between them. The CDR3 spells CASSLEGRGHEQFF. CDR3 nucleotide sequence: TGCGCCAGCAGCTTGGAAGGGCGCGGGCATGAGCAGTTCTTC.

This clonotype has only a few counts. The chain carries TRBV28 and TRBJ2-5; 9 nucleotides agree with TRBD1. Looked up from germline, CDR1 is MDHEN and CDR2 is SYDVKM. Trimming cost V 6 bases and J 14 bases; bases outside gene matches: 10. The CDR3 length is 12 residues. In DNA, the CDR3 is TGTGCCAGCAGCACCGGGACAGGGATCACCTACTTC. Translated, it gives CASSTGTGITYF.

The chain employs TRBV20-1 and TRBJ1-6; 7 nucleotides align to TRBD1. Germline CDR1 DFQATT, CDR2 SNEGSKA (reference sequence). V gave up 0 bases and J gave up 9 bases; unmatched junction bases: 11. The length of the CDR3 is 16 residues. The CDR3 nucleotides are TGCAGTGCTAGAGACCCCAGACAGGGAGTTTCTTCACCCCTCCACTTT. This encodes CSARDPRQGVSSPLHF.

This clonotype was detected only a few times. The rearrangement uses TRBV2 and TRBJ1-2; TRBD1 matches 8 bases. CDR3 size: 13 residues. J was trimmed by 6 bases and V by 8 bases; bases with no gene match: 8. Germline CDR1 is SNHLY and CDR2 is FYNNEI. The CDR3 DNA reads as TGTGCCAGCGGAGGACAGGGAGGGGATGGCTACACCTTC. This translates into CASGGQGGDGYTF.

This clonotype turned up a few times. The genes are TRBV21-1 and TRBJ1-2. TRBV21-1 is a pseudogene locus. The CDR3 runs to 13 residues. The CDR3 DNA follows: TGTGCCAGCAGCGGGACGGCACGGGAGTGCTACACCTTC. As protein: CASSGTARECYTF.

The rearrangement links TRBV28 to TRBJ1-6; D perhaps matches TRBD1 (6 bases). This CDR3 region has 13 residues. Germline V gives CDR1 MDHEN, CDR2 SYDVKM. V was trimmed by 7 bases and J by 10 bases, leaving 14 bases between them. CDR3 in amino acids: CASISQGSSPLHF. The DNA of the CDR3 is TGTGCCAGCATTTCACAGGGAAGCTCACCCCTCCACTTT. The full variable domain, its missing parts supplied by reference TRBV28 and TRBJ1-6, is DVKVTQSSRYLVKRTGEKVFLECVQDMDHENMFWYRQDPGLGLRLIYFSYDVKMKEKGDIPEGYSVSREKKERFSLILESASTNQTSMYLCASISQGSSPLHFGNGTRLTVT.

J is TRBJ1-3 and V is TRBV3-1, with D tentatively TRBD1 (5 bases). In germline, CDR1 is LGHDT, CDR2 YNNKEL (reference sequence). The CDR3 consists of 14 residues. V lost 7 bases, J lost 0 bases, and 10 bases lay in between. The CDR3 DNA reads as TGTGCCAGCATGGGACGGCACTCTGGAAACACCATATATTTT. It is translated as CASMGRHSGNTIYF.

CDR3 DNA: TGTGCCAGCAGTTCCAATGGCGAGCAGTACTTC. Translation: CASSSNGEQYF. The chain couples TRBV28 to TRBJ2-7; D unresolved. CDR1 is MDHEN, CDR2 SYDVKM, per germline. The V end lost 4 bases, the J end lost 6 bases, and 7 bases lay between the germline ends. The CDR3 consists of 11 residues.

The V and J genes are TRBV5-1 and TRBJ2-1; 8 bases are shared with TRBD2. There are 15 residues in the CDR3. Germline CDR1 reads SGHRS; CDR2 reads YFSETQ. J gave up 5 bases and V 2 bases, and 6 bases lay outside the gene matches. The CDR3 sequence: CASSLVSGVNNEQFF. For the CDR3, the DNA is TGCGCCAGCAGCTTAGTTAGCGGGGTGAACAATGAGCAGTTCTTC. The variable domain in full, completed from reference TRBV5-1 and TRBJ2-1, reads KAGVTQTPRYLIKTRGQQVTLSCSPISGHRSVSWYQQTPGQGLQFLFEYFSETQRNKGNFPGRFSGRQFSNSRSEMNVSTLELGDSALYLCASSLVSGVNNEQFFGPGTRLTVL.

In this sample, this clonotype turned up once. V and J are TRBV7-2 and TRBJ1-4; D is ambiguous. The CDR3 covers 13 residues. V lost 2 bases, J lost 11 bases, and 12 bases lay in between. The germline V gene encodes CDR1 SGHTA and CDR2 FQGNSA. DNA of the CDR3: TGTGCCAGCAGCTTAACAAGTGAGAGGAAACTGTTTTTT. Translating it yields CASSLTSERKLFF.

Comments on this clonotype: The conserved final phenylalanine or tryptophan is absent from the CDR3, which likely points to a read error. V usage is TRBV18 and J usage is TRBJ1-4; D not certain. Germline V lookup: CDR1 KGHSH, CDR2 LQKENI. Between the trimmed V and J ends, which lost 2 bases and 8 bases, there was a span of 9 bases. The CDR3 has 13 amino acids. DNA for the CDR3: TGTGCCAGCTCACCAGGGGTAGGAGAAAAACTGTTTCTT. As protein: CASSPGVGEKLFL.

This clonotype was counted ten times or more. This rearrangement joins TRBV28 to TRBJ2-3; D might be TRBD2 (5 bases). The CDR3 contains 14 residues. CDR1 and CDR2 (germline): MDHEN, SYDVKM. V was cut by 4 bases and J by 7 bases, with 15 bases left in between. The CDR3 region has the DNA TGTGCCAGCAGTTGGGCGGGCCCGAGAAATACGCAGTATTTT. This gives the protein CASSWAGPRNTQYF. The full variable domain, completed using reference TRBV28 and TRBJ2-3, is DVKVTQSSRYLVKRTGEKVFLECVQDMDHENMFWYRQDPGLGLRLIYFSYDVKMKEKGDIPEGYSVSREKKERFSLILESASTNQTSMYLCASSWAGPRNTQYFGPGTRLTVL.

The chain employs TRBV9 and TRBJ2-3, with TRBD2 identical over 14 bases. J lost 5 bases, V lost 4 bases, and 6 bases had no gene match. This CDR3 spans 16 amino acids. Germline V gene data show CDR1 as SGDLS and CDR2 as YYNGEE. For the CDR3, the DNA is TGTGCCAGCAGCTATGGGACTAGCGGGAGCGGAGATACGCAGTATTTT. It specifies CASSYGTSGSGDTQYF.

The chain carries TRBV5-1 and TRBJ2-5; the D is unclear. There are 15 residues in the CDR3. V gave up 0 bases and J gave up 1 base, with 10 bases separating them. Germline assignment: CDR1 SGHRS and CDR2 YFSETQ. This CDR3 is CASSLARAAQETQYF. CDR3 in DNA: TGCGCCAGCAGCTTGGCCCGGGCAGCCCAAGAGACCCAGTACTTC.

The genes are TRBV7-9 and TRBJ2-3; 13 positions match TRBD2. The J segment lost 4 bases and the V segment lost 6 bases, leaving 7 bases of the junction unmatched. Germline V gene lookup returns CDR1 SEHNR and CDR2 FQNEAQ (reference sequence). This CDR3 contains 16 residues. CDR3 in amino acids: CASSWGLAGPADTQYF. The CDR3 region has the DNA TGTGCCAGCAGTTGGGGACTAGCGGGACCCGCAGATACGCAGTATTTT.

This chain connects TRBV20-1 to TRBJ2-7, with a possible D match to TRBD2 (6 bases). Germline CDR1 DFQATT, CDR2 SNEGSKA (reference sequence). Trimming pared 0 bases from V and 2 bases from J, leaving 11 bases between. This CDR3 comprises 14 residues. CDR3 loop: CSAREERGAYEQYF. As DNA, the CDR3 is TGCAGTGCTAGAGAGGAGCGCGGGGCCTACGAGCAGTACTTC.

The V gene is TRBV20-1, the J gene TRBJ2-4; D is unresolved. Germline values: CDR1 DFQATT, CDR2 SNEGSKA (reference sequence). The CDR3 contains 17 residues. Trimming took off 3 bases at V and 1 base at J, with 19 bases between the two ends. CDR3 loop: CSARHKDLVWAKNIQYF. CDR3 sequence (DNA): TGCAGTGCTAGGCACAAGGACCTAGTGTGGGCCAAAAACATTCAGTACTTC.

J is TRBJ2-5 and V is TRBV5-1; no definite D call. The germline CDR1 and CDR2 sequences are SGHRS and YFSETQ. The CDR3 has 15 amino acids. V dropped 0 bases and J dropped 5 bases, with 14 bases sitting between them. CDR3 in amino acids: CASSLGSRYGETQYF. The CDR3 DNA sequence: TGCGCCAGCAGCTTGGGTTCTCGCTACGGGGAGACCCAGTACTTC.

This clonotype was recorded only once. The chain uses TRBV6-2 or TRBV6-3 and TRBJ2-5, with 8 bases lining up with TRBD2. The J call may not be correct, given that the DNA end is closer to TRBJ2-1. Germline lookup yields CDR1 MNHEY and CDR2 SVGEGT. CDR3 length equals 14 residues. The CDR3 here is CASTTTSGNNEQFF. DNA for the CDR3: TGTGCCAGCACGACTACTAGCGGAAACAATGAGCAGTTCTTC.

V usage is TRBV7-9 and J usage is TRBJ1-2; D is perhaps TRBD1 (6 bases). The CDR3 is 17 amino acids. Germline lookup yields CDR1 SEHNR and CDR2 FQNEAQ (reference sequence). V was cut by 4 bases and J by 7 bases, with 25 bases left in between. The CDR3 nucleotides read TGTGCCAGCAGCTCCAAACTCAATGGGGCAGGGGATGCTGGCTACACCTTC. The encoded protein is CASSSKLNGAGDAGYTF.

The table lists this clonotype with many counts. The V call is TRBV5-5, the J call TRBJ2-5; D might be TRBD1 (6 bases). CDR1 is SGHKS and CDR2 is YYEKEE in the germline V gene (reference sequence). V was trimmed by 2 bases and J by 2 bases, leaving 10 bases between them. The CDR3 spans 14 residues. This chain's CDR3 is CASSFTDRQETQYF. The CDR3 DNA sequence: TGTGCCAGCAGCTTCACCGACAGGCAAGAGACCCAGTACTTC.

The gene calls are TRBV20-1 and TRBJ1-4; D is unclear. The V end lost 2 bases, the J end lost 0 bases, and 7 bases lay between the germline ends. The CDR3 length is 14 residues. In germline, CDR1 is DFQATT, CDR2 SNEGSKA (reference sequence). CDR3 sequence (DNA): TGCAGTGCTAGATTAGGGACAACTAATGAAAAACTGTTTTTT. This encodes CSARLGTTNEKLFF.

This clonotype was recorded a few times. The V and J genes are TRBV29-1 and TRBJ1-2; TRBD1 aligns across 8 bases. The junction had 8 bases not matched to a gene; V was cut back by 6 bases and J by 8 bases. CDR3 length: 12 residues. Germline values: CDR1 SQVTM, CDR2 ANQGSEA. The CDR3 DNA follows: TGCAGCGTCACTGGACAGGGCGGCGGCTACACCTTC. Translating it yields CSVTGQGGGYTF.